This T cell receptor beta chain came from a study of shared clonotypes between healthy human individuals. Study in general: Those who served as donors were a couple of women and a few men between the ages of 18 and 49.

The CDR3 runs to 17 residues. The germline gives CDR1 LGHNA, CDR2 YNFKEQ. V lost 4 bases to trimming and J lost 3 bases, with 21 bases between them. Libraries were prepared by immunoSEQ multiplex PCR; TCRdb keeps only in-frame clonotypes and omits some of them. The table includes roughly 2.1 million clones, 85% to 95% detected once. Naive CD8 isolation took CD45RO-negative cells positively selected for CCR7 and excluded terminally differentiated effector memory CD45RA+ cells. Healthy adults negative for HIV, lacking recent acute infections or vaccinations, served as donors. The material sequenced was naive CD8+ T cells from PBMCs. The chain joins TRBV4-2 to TRBJ1-1, with no clear D. The TCR comes from a man between 18 and 29 years old in good health. Some clones in this sample may be carry-over from other donors' samples. The CDR3 is CASSRLGKGLTDTEAFF. The CDR3, as DNA: TGTGCCAGCAGCCGGCTAGGGAAAGGGTTGACGGACACTGAAGCTTTCTTT.